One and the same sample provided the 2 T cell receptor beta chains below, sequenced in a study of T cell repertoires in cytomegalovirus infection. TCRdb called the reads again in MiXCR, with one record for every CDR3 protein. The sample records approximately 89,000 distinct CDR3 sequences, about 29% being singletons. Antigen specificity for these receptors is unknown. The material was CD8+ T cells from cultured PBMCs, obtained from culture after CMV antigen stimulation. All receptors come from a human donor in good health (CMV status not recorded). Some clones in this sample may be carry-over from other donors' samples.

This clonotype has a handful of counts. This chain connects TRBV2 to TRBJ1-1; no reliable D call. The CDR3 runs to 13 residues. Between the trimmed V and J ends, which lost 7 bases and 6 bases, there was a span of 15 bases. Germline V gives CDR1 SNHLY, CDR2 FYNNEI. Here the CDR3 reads CASKPTVRPEAFF. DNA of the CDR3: TGTGCCAGCAAGCCCACAGTTCGCCCTGAAGCTTTCTTT.

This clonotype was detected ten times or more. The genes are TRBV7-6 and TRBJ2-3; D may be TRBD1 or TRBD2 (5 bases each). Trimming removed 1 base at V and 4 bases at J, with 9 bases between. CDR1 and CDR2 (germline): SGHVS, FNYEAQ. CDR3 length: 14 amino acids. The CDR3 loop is CASSLGVGADTQYF. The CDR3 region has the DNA TGTGCCAGCAGCTTAGGAGTGGGGGCAGATACGCAGTATTTT. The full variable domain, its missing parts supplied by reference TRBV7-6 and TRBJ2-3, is GAGVSQSPRYKVTKRGQDVALRCDPISGHVSLYWYRQALGQGPEFLTYFNYEAQQDKSGLPNDRFSAERPEGSISTLTIQRTEQRDSAMYRCASSLGVGADTQYFGPGTRLTVL.